Listed here is a single T cell receptor (beta chain). The protocol was immunoSEQ multiplex PCR, while the TCRdb copy is restricted to in-frame clones and leaves out a portion. Altogether some 74,000 clones are present, about nine tenths being singletons, with the ten largest covering about 4%. This sample is part of a study of T cell changes during pregnancy in multiple sclerosis. There are 15 residues in the CDR3. Germline assignment: CDR1 KGHSH and CDR2 LQKENI. Deletions cut 1 base from V and 6 bases from J, with 14 bases between. The chain carries TRBV18 and TRBJ2-3, with a weak D call TRBD2 (6 bases). The TCR was taken from a female donor in good health, enrolled as a control in a pregnancy study. The sample consisted of peripheral blood, taken after pregnancy. The CDR3 region has the DNA TGTGCCAGCTCACCACGGGGCGGGGACCCGGATACGCAGTATTTT. The encoded protein is CASSPRGGDPDTQYF.